This T cell receptor beta chain was sequenced for a study of tumor-infiltrating lymphocytes in primary liver carcinoma. Study observations and caveats: Tumor region pairs showed greater overlap than either tumor-adjacent or tumor-blood pairs did.

Per the germline V gene, CDR1 is MNHEY and CDR2 is SVGEGT. The CDR3 consists of 15 residues. Extraction of RNA together with DNA used roughly 19-31 mg of unsorted bulk tissue. Points on this clonotype: As yet, its antigen is unknown. Sequence at one end of the junction differs from germline and may be a read error.

A primer in the constant region served to generate TCR beta cDNA from around 500 ng of total RNA. Investigators got TCR beta libraries out of three nested multiplex PCR rounds, done with slightly modified ARM-PCR. Rounds one and two of PCR, each of about 10 cycles, were primed with TRBV1-TRBV30 forward primers and a C-beta reverse primer. One entry per CDR3 protein results from TCRdb running MiXCR on the multiplex PCR reads. The sample gives around 79,000 distinct CDR3 sequences, 69% of which show up once; more than 25% is in the top ten. This clonotype was obtained from a man aged 35 to 55 with primary liver carcinoma and hepatitis B virus infection. The specimen was tumor-adjacent normal liver tissue. V and J are TRBV6-2 or TRBV6-3 and TRBJ2-7, with 7 bases lining up with TRBD2. The CDR3 sequence is CASCYGGLLLGEQYF. CDR3 DNA: TGTGCCAGCTGTTACGGGGGACTACTTCTCGGGGAGCAGTACTTC.